This T cell receptor (beta chain) was retrieved from a study of T cell responses to AZD1222 COVID-19 vaccine. Using immunoSEQ multiplex PCR, the repertoire was profiled, and TCRdb retains in-frame clones only, with some absent. Found here are about 100,000 clones, 86% of them singletons; the top ten hold 1.4%. The CDR3 loop spans 15 amino acids. Germline V lookup: CDR1 SGHNT, CDR2 YYREEE (reference sequence). V shed 3 bases and J 3 bases; nucleotides not matched to a gene: 6. Here the sequenced sample was peripheral blood, taken on day 0 of AZD1222 vaccination. The chain is built from TRBV5-4 and TRBJ2-3; 8 bases are a match to TRBD2. The receptor was isolated from an adult in good health. CDR3 in amino acids: CASSSSGRGTDTQYF. CDR3 DNA sequence: TGTGCCAGCAGCTCCAGCGGGAGAGGGACAGATACGCAGTATTTT.